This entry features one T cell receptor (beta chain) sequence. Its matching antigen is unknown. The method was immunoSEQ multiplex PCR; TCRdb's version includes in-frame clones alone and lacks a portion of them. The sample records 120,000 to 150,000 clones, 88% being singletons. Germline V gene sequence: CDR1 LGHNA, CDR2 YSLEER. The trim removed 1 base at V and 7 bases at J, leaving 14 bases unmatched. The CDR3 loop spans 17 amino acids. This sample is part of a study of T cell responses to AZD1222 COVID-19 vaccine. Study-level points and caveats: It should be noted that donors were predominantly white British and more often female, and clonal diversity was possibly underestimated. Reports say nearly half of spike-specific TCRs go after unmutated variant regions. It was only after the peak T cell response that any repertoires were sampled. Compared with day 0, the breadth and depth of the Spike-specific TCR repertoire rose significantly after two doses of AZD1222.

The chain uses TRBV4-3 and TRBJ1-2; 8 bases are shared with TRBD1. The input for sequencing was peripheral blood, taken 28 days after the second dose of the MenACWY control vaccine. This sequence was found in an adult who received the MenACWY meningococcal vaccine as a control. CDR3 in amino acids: CASSQGIGTGVVVGYTF. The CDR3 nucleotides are TGCGCCAGCAGCCAAGGGATAGGGACAGGTGTTGTGGTTGGCTACACCTTC.